The sequence of this T cell receptor (beta chain) was determined in a study of blood T cells in healthy people across ages. Study-wide findings and caveats: Researchers judged that diversity estimates from one million T cells fell short of true values.

Concerning this clonotype itself: Its antigen is unknown. One junction end disagrees with the germline gene, perhaps due to a read error.

Using a J-beta primer mix together with a sample-barcoded 5' primer, a second PCR was run for roughly 7 to 11 cycles. MiXCR, run by TCRdb on the 5' RACE reads, gives a single entry per CDR3 protein. The sample lists some 900,000 distinct CDR3 sequences; roughly 48% were seen once. The CDR3 covers 15 residues. The germline gives CDR1 LGHDT, CDR2 YNNKEL (reference sequence). The gene calls are TRBV3-1 and TRBJ1-1; D is undetermined. The sequence derives from a man aged 25 to 40 in good health. The sequencing input was blood. The DNA of the CDR3 is TGTGCCAGCACCCAAGATACAGCTATGAACACTGAAGCTTTCTTT. Encoded protein: CASTQDTAMNTEAFF.